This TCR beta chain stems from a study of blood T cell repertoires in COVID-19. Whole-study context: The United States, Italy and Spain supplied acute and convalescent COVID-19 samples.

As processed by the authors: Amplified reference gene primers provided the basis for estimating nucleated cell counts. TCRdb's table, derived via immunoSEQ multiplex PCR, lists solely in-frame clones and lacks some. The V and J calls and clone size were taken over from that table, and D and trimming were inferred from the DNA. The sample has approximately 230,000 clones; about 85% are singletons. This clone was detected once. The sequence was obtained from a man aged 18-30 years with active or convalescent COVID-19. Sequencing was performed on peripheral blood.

CDR3 nucleotide sequence: TGTGCCTCCACTCGGGGGGCGCAAGAGACCCAGTACTTC. This gives the protein CASTRGAQETQYF. V gene TRBV6-5 combines with J gene TRBJ2-5, with D tentatively TRBD2 (7 bases). The V gene lost 11 bases and the J gene lost 2 bases, with 15 bases spanning the gap. The CDR3 is 13 residues long. Germline CDR1 and CDR2: MNHEY and SVGAGI.